The following is a T cell receptor beta chain sequence with its context. Its antigen is unknown. Germline lookup yields CDR1 SGDLS and CDR2 YYNGEE. The CDR3 is 17 amino acids. This entry comes from a study of monozygotic twins with inflammatory bowel disease. Using the 5' RACE reads, TCRdb records one entry per CDR3 protein without DNA. Reported are 350,000 to 550,000 distinct CDR3 sequences; the ten largest clones contain 2% to 2.5%. Broader study findings: Concordant and discordant twins showed no difference in repertoire similarity, possibly from limited power. It was in IBD patients that TCRbeta diversity (inverse Simpson) was lower than in healthy co-twins. Clonotype sharing was lower in IBD patients than healthy twins, most markedly with disease activity.

Sample: blood. The TCR comes from a human donor with ulcerative colitis or Crohn's disease, or a healthy co-twin of an affected twin (not recorded which). The chain joins TRBV9 to TRBJ2-3; TCRdb's assignment of TRBD2 cannot be checked, as there is no DNA. The CDR3 loop reads CASSASLAGVSTDTQYF. Full variable domain (missing parts from reference TRBV9 and TRBJ2-3): DSGVTQTPKHLITATGQRVTLRCSPRSGDLSVYWYQQSLDQGLQFLIQYYNGEERAKGNILERFSAQQFPDLHSELNLSSLELGDSALYFCASSASLAGVSTDTQYFGPGTRLTVL.